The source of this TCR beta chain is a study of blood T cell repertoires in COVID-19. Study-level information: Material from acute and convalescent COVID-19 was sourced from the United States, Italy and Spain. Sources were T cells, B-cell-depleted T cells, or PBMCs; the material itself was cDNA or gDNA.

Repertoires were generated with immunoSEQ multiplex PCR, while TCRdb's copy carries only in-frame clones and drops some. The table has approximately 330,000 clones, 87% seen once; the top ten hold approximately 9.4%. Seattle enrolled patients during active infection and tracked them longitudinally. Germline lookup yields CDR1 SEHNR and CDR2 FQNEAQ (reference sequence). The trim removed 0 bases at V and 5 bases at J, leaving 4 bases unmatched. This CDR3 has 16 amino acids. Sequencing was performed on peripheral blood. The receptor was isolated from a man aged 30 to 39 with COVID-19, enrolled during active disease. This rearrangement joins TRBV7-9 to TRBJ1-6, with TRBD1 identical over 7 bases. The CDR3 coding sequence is TGTGCCAGCAGCTTAGCGAGGACAGGAGATAATTCACCCCTCCACTTT. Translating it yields CASSLARTGDNSPLHF.